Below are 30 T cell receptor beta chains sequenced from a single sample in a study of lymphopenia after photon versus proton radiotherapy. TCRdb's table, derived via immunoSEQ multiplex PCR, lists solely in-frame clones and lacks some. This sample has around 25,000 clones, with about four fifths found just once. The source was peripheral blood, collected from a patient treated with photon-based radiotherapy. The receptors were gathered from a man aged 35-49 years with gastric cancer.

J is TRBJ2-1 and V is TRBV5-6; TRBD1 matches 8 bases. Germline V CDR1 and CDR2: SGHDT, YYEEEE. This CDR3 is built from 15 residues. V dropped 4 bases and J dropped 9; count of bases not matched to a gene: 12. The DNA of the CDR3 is TGTGCCAGCAGCCCCGGACAGGGCAGGGCGGGTGAGCAGTTCTTC. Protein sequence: CASSPGQGRAGEQFF.

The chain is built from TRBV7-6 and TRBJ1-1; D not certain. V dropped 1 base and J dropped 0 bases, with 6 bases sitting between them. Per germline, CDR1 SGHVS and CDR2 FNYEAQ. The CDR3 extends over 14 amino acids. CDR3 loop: CASSLGPMNTEAFF. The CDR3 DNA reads TGTGCCAGCAGCTTAGGGCCGATGAACACTGAAGCTTTCTTT.

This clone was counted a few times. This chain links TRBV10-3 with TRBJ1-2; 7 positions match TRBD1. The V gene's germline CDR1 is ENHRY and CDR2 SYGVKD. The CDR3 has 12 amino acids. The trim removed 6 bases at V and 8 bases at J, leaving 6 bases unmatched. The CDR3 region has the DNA TGTGCCATCAGGGACACAGGGGACGGCTACACCTTC. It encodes CAIRDTGDGYTF.

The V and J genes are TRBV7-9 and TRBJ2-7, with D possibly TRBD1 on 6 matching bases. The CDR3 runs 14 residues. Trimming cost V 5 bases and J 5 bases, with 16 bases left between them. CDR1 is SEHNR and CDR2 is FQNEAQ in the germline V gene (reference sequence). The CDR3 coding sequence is TGTGCCAGCAGCAGAGGACAGCGGTGGGACGAGCAGTACTTC. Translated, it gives CASSRGQRWDEQYF.

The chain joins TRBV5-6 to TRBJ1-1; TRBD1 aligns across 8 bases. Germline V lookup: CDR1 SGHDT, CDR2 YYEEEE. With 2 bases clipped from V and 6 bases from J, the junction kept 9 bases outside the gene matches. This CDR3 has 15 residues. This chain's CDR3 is CASSFVDRDLAEAFF. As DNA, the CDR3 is TGTGCCAGCAGCTTTGTGGACAGGGACCTTGCTGAAGCTTTCTTT.

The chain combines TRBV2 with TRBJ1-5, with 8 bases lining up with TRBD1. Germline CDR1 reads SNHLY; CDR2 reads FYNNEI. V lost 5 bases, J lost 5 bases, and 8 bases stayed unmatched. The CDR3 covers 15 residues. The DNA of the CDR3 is TGTGCCAGCAGTTATGACAGGGGTTTTGATCAGCCCCAGCATTTT. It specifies CASSYDRGFDQPQHF.

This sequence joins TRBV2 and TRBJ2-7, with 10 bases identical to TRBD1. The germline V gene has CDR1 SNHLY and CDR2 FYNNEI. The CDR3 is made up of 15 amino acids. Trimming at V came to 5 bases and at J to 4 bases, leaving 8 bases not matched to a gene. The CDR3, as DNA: TGTGCCAGCAGTAAGGGGACAGGGGATATTTACGAGCAGTACTTC. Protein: CASSKGTGDIYEQYF. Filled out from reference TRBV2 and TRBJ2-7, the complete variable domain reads EPEVTQTPSHQVTQMGQEVILRCVPISNHLYFYWYRQILGQKVEFLVSFYNNEISEKSEIFDDQFSVERPDGSNFTLKIRSTKLEDSAMYFCASSKGTGDIYEQYFGPGTRLTVT.

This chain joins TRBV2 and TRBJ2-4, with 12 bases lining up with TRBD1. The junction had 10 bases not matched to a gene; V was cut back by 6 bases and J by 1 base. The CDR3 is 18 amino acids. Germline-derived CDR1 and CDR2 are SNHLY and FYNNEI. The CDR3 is CASRDGTGGGMAKNIQYF. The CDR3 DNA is TGTGCCAGCAGGGACGGGACAGGGGGCGGGATGGCCAAAAACATTCAGTACTTC.

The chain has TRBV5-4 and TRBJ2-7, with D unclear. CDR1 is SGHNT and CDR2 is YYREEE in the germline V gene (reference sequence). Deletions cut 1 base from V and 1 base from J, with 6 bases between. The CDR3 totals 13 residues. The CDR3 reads CASSLLRSYEQYF. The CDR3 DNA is TGTGCCAGCAGCTTGCTACGGTCCTACGAGCAGTACTTC.

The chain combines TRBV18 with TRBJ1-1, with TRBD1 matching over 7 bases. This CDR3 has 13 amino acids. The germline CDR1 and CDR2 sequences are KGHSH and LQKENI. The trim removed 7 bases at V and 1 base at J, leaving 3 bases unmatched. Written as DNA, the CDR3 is TGTGCCAGCTTCGGGACAGCGAACACTGAAGCTTTCTTT. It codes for CASFGTANTEAFF.

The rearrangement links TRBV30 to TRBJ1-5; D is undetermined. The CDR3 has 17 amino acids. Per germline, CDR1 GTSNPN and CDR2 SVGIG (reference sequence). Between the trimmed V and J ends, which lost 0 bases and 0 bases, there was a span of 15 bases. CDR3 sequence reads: CAWSVRQVLDSNQPQHF. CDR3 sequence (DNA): TGTGCCTGGAGTGTACGGCAGGTCCTTGATAGCAATCAGCCCCAGCATTTT.

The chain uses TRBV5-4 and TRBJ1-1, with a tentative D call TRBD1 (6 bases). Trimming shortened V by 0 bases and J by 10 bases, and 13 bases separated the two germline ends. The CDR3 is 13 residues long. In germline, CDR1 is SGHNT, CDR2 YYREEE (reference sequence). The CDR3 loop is CASSLAAGAGAFF. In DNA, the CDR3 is TGTGCCAGCAGCTTGGCGGCAGGGGCAGGAGCTTTCTTT.

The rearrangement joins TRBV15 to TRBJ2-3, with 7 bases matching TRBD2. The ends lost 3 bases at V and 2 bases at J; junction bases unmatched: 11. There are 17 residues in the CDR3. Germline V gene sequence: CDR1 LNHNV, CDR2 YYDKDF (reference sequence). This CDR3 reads CATSRPVGRGTTDTQYF. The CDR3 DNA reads TGTGCCACCAGCAGGCCCGTTGGGCGGGGGACCACAGATACGCAGTATTTT. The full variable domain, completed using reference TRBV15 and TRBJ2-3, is DAMVIQNPRYQVTQFGKPVTLSCSQTLNHNVMYWYQQKSSQAPKLLFHYYDKDFNNEADTPDNFQSRRPNTSFCFLDIRSPGLGDTAMYLCATSRPVGRGTTDTQYFGPGTRLTVL.

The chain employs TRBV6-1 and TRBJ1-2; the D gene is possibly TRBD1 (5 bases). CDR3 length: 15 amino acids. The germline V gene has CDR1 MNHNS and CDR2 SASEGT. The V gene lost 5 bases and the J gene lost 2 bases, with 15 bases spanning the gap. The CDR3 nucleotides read TGTGCCAGCAGTAGTTCCGGGACGGTAAACTATGGCTACACCTTC. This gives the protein CASSSSGTVNYGYTF.

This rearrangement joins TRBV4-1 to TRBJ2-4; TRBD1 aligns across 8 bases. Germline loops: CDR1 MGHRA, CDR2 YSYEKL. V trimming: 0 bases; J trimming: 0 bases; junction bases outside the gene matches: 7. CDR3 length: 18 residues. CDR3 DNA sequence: TGCGCCAGCAGCCAAGATTCGCCAGGGGGCTTAGCCAAAAACATTCAGTACTTC. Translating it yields CASSQDSPGGLAKNIQYF.

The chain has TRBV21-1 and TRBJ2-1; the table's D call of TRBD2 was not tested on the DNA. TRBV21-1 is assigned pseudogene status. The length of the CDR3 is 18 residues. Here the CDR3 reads CASTQEETAASSYNEQFF. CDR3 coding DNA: TGTGCCAGCACACAAGAGGAAACGGCCGCGAGCTCCTACAATGAGCAGTTCTTC.

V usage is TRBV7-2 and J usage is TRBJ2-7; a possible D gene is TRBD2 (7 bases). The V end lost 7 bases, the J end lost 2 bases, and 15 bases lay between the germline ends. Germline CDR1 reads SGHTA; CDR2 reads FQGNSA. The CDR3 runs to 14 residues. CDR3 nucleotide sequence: TGTGCCAGCACCGAGGGGGGGGGAACCTACGAGCAGTACTTC. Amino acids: CASTEGGGTYEQYF.

CDR3 bases: TGTGCCAGCATTAAGACAGGGGGCGAAACTGAAGCTTTCTTT. This translates into CASIKTGGETEAFF. The chain employs TRBV6-1 and TRBJ1-1; 10 bases fit TRBD1. Germline trimming cut 7 bases from V and 5 bases from J; bases unmatched to any gene: 7. CDR1 and CDR2 from the germline V gene are MNHNS and SASEGT. The CDR3 has 14 residues.

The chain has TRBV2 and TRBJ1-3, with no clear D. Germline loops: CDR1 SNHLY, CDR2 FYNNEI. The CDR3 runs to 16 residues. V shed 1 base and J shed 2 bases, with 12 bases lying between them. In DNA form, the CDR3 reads TGTGCCAGCAGTGAAGGGCGCAGGCTACCTGGAAACACCATATATTTT. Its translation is CASSEGRRLPGNTIYF.

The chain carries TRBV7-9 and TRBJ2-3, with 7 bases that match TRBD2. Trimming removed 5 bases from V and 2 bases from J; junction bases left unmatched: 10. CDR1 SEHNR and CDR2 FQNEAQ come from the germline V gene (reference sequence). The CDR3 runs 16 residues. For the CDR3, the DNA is TGTGCCAGCAGCCCCTCGGCGGGAGCTTACACAGATACGCAGTATTTT. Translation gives CASSPSAGAYTDTQYF.

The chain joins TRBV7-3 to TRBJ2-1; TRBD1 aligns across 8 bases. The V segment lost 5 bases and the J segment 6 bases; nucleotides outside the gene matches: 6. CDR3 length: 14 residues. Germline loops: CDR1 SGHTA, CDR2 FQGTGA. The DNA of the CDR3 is TGTGCCAGCAGCCCAGCGACAGGGGCCAATGAGCAGTTCTTC. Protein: CASSPATGANEQFF.

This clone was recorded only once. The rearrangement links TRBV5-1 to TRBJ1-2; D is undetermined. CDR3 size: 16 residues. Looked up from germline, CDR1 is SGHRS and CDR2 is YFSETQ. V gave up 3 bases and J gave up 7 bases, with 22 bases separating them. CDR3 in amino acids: CASSYTGSSLTSGYTF. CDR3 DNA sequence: TGCGCCAGCAGCTACACCGGGTCTTCCCTAACCAGTGGCTACACCTTC.

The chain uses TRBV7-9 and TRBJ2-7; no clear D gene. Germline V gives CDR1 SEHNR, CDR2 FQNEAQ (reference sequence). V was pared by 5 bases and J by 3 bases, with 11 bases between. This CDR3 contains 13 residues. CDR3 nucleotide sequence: TGTGCCAGCAGCGAACAGAGTTTCTACGAGCAGTACTTC. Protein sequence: CASSEQSFYEQYF.

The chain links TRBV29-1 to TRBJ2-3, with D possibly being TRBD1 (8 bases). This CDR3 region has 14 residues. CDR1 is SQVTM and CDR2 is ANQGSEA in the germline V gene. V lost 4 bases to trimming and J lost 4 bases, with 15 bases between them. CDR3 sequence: CSVVWTGRADTQYF. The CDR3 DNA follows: TGCAGCGTTGTATGGACAGGGAGGGCAGATACGCAGTATTTT.

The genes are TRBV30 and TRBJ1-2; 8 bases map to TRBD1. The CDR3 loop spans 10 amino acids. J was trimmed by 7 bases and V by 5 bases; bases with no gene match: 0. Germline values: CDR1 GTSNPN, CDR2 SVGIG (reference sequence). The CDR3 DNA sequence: TGTGCCTGGGGACAGGGTGGCTACACCTTC. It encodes CAWGQGGYTF.

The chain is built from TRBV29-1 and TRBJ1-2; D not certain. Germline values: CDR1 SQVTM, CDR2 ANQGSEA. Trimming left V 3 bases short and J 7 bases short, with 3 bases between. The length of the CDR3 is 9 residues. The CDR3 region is CSVDGGYTF. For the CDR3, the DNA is TGCAGCGTTGACGGTGGCTACACCTTC.

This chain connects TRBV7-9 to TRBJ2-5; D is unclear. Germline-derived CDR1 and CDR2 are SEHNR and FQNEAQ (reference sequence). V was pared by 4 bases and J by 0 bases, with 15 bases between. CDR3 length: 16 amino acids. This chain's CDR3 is CASSSKITVNQETQYF. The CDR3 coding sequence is TGTGCCAGCAGCTCCAAAATTACAGTTAACCAAGAGACCCAGTACTTC.

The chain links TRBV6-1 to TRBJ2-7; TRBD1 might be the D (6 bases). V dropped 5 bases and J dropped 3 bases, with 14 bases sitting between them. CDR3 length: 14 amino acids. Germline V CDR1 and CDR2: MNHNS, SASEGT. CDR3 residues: CASSSSGHIYEQYF. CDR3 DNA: TGTGCCAGCAGTTCCTCGGGACACATCTACGAGCAGTACTTC.

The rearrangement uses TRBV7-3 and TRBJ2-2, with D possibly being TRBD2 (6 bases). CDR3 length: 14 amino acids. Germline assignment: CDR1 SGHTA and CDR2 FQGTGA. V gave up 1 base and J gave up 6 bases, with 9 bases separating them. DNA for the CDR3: TGTGCCAGCAGCTTAATCGGGGGAGCCGGGGAGCTGTTTTTT. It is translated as CASSLIGGAGELFF. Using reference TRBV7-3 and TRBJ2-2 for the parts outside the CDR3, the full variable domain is GAGVSQTPSNKVTEKGKYVELRCDPISGHTALYWYRQSLGQGPEFLIYFQGTGAADDSGLPNDRFFAVRPEGSVSTLKIQRTERGDSAVYLCASSLIGGAGELFFGEGSRLTVL.

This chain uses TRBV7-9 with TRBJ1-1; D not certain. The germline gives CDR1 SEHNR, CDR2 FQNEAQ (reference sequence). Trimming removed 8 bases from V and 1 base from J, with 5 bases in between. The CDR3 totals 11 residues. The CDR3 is CASSGNTEAFF. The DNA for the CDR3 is TGTGCCAGCTCCGGGAACACTGAAGCTTTCTTT.